Shown below are 7 T cell receptor beta chains from a single sample sequenced in a study of shared clonotypes between healthy human individuals. This table comes from immunoSEQ multiplex PCR, and its TCRdb copy is limited to in-frame clones, with some not included. The table shows approximately 2.1 million clones, with 93% occurring only once. Material: naive CD4+ T cells from PBMCs. Specified subset: CD45RA+ positively selected. All receptors come from a man between 18 and 29 years old in good health. Some clones in this sample may be carry-over from other donors' samples.

This clone came up once. The chain carries TRBV4-1 and TRBJ2-5; D remains unclear. Germline-derived CDR1 and CDR2 are MGHRA and YSYEKL. The V gene lost 2 bases and the J gene lost 0 bases, with 10 bases spanning the gap. The CDR3 covers 15 residues. The CDR3 loop is CASSQLGLNQETQYF. The CDR3 DNA follows: TGCGCCAGCAGCCAACTGGGTCTGAACCAAGAGACCCAGTACTTC.

The gene calls are TRBV4-1 and TRBJ1-4; the D is unclear. The CDR3 totals 15 residues. Between the trimmed V and J ends, which lost 1 base and 3 bases, there was a span of 9 bases. Germline CDR1 is MGHRA and CDR2 is YSYEKL. The CDR3 is CASSQAGFANEKLFF. Written as DNA, the CDR3 is TGCGCCAGCAGCCAAGCCGGCTTCGCTAATGAAAAACTGTTTTTT.

The gene calls are TRBV4-1 and TRBJ1-1, with a possible D match to TRBD1 (5 bases). Trimming took off 3 bases at V and 6 bases at J, with 17 bases between the two ends. The length of the CDR3 is 15 residues. CDR1 is MGHRA, CDR2 YSYEKL, per germline. CDR3 amino acids: CASSHGLLGVAEAFF. The CDR3 DNA sequence: TGCGCCAGCAGCCATGGTTTACTAGGGGTTGCTGAAGCTTTCTTT.

The rearrangement uses TRBV11-2 and TRBJ1-1; D ambiguous. Trimming stripped 5 bases from V and 6 bases from J, with 10 bases between. CDR1 and CDR2 (germline): SGHAT, FQNNGV. The CDR3 is 12 amino acids. The CDR3 region is CASSDGRAEAFF. In DNA form, the CDR3 reads TGTGCCAGCAGCGACGGTAGAGCTGAAGCTTTCTTT. Full variable domain (outside the CDR3, taken from reference TRBV11-2 and TRBJ1-1): EAGVAQSPRYKIIEKRQSVAFWCNPISGHATLYWYQQILGQGPKLLIQFQNNGVVDDSQLPKDRFSAERLKGVDSTLKIQPAKLEDSAVYLCASSDGRAEAFFGQGTRLTVV.

The chain carries TRBV10-3 and TRBJ2-7; 9 nucleotides align to TRBD2. The CDR3 runs to 14 residues. Germline CDR1 is ENHRY and CDR2 is SYGVKD. J lost 0 bases, V lost 10 bases, and 7 bases had no gene match. The CDR3 DNA sequence: TGTGCCACAGAGGGACTAGCCGACTCCTACGAGCAGTACTTC. This codes for CATEGLADSYEQYF.

V and J are TRBV9 and TRBJ2-3, with a weak D call TRBD2 (6 bases). CDR1 is SGDLS, CDR2 YYNGEE, per germline. V dropped 4 bases and J dropped 4 bases, with 16 bases sitting between them. This CDR3 region has 15 residues. In nucleotides, the CDR3 is TGTGCCAGCAGCCCCATGGGACTTCCTTCAGATACGCAGTATTTT. Translation: CASSPMGLPSDTQYF.

CDR3 DNA: TGTGCCAGCAGTTCCTACCCTTCGAGGTCCAATCAGCCCCAGCATTTT. The encoded protein is CASSSYPSRSNQPQHF. V and J are TRBV28 and TRBJ1-5, with no clear D. Per the germline V gene, CDR1 is MDHEN and CDR2 is SYDVKM. The CDR3 length is 16 residues. Trimming cost V 4 bases and J 3 bases, with 16 bases left between them.